This T cell receptor beta chain is drawn from a study of T cell responses to AZD1222 COVID-19 vaccine. The CDR3 has 13 residues. V lost 1 base, J lost 6 bases, and 8 bases lay in between. In germline, CDR1 is SGHVS, CDR2 FQNEAQ. Of note for this clone: As yet, its antigen is unknown.

Profiled with immunoSEQ multiplex PCR; TCRdb holds only in-frame clones, not every one. The data show roughly 170,000 clones, about 90% seen once. Points from the study as a whole: The peak T cell response came first, and repertoires were sampled only after it. White British donors predominated, females outnumbered males, and clonal diversity was possibly underestimated.

J is TRBJ2-3 and V is TRBV7-8; D gene unclear. This clonotype was sampled from an adult in good health. The specimen was peripheral blood, collected on day 0 of AZD1222 vaccination. CDR3 coding DNA: TGTGCCAGCAGCTTAGTCGGAATGGATACGCAGTATTTT. Amino acids: CASSLVGMDTQYF.